Sequencing of this T cell receptor beta chain was carried out in a study of T cells in Graves' hyperthyroidism and ophthalmopathy. The germline V gene has CDR1 DFQATT and CDR2 SNEGSKA (reference sequence). Trimming pared 3 bases from V and 2 bases from J, leaving 10 bases between. The CDR3 covers 13 residues. In regard to this clonotype: Its target is not known.

Using RNA transcripts as the source, TCR beta CDR3 regions were amplified. With the HTBI primer set, the TCR CDR3 went through a first round of RT-PCR. TCRdb independently ran MiXCR on the multiplex PCR reads; one entry per CDR3 protein. The table shows about 560,000 distinct CDR3 sequences, with around 15% occurring only once. The study's findings and limits: A 13 V-J signature model discriminated ophthalmopathy versus stable hyperthyroidism.

The sequenced sample was blood. The clonotype originates from a woman aged 18-30 years with Graves' hyperthyroidism. The V call is TRBV20-1, the J call TRBJ2-5; weak D call: TRBD1 (5 bases). The CDR3 region is CSARDTPQETQYF. CDR3 coding DNA: TGCAGTGCTAGGGACACCCCACAAGAGACCCAGTACTTC.